The source of this TCR beta chain is a study of T cells in Graves' hyperthyroidism and ophthalmopathy. Overall study context: Specimen type is peripheral blood, collected at initial diagnosis prior to any treatment.

Those with hyperthyroidism were 18 to 65 years old, newly diagnosed, and ill for under 2 months. Uncontrolled infection, other autoimmune disease, pregnancy or lactation disqualified patients from enrolment. Cells are PBMCs isolated from more than 8.5 ml of fresh blood. Germline-derived CDR1 and CDR2 are MNHEY and SMNVEV (reference sequence). The V gene end was trimmed by 2 bases and the J gene end by 3 bases; junction bases not matched to a gene: 7. The CDR3 has 16 amino acids. At least ten counts were recorded for this clonotype. RNA transcripts were the template for amplifying TCR beta CDR3 regions. HTBI primers drove first-round RT-PCR of the TCR CDR3. MiXCR was run by TCRdb on the multiplex PCR reads, yielding one entry per CDR3 protein. The sample contains 300,000 to 450,000 distinct CDR3 sequences, around 14% of which appear only once.

The receptor comes from a woman between 55 and 75 years old with Graves' hyperthyroidism. Input material: blood. The chain couples TRBV27 to TRBJ2-1; 7 bases map to TRBD2. The CDR3 sequence is CASSLESSGIYNEQFF. The CDR3 DNA reads TGTGCCAGCAGTTTAGAGTCCAGCGGGATCTACAATGAGCAGTTCTTC.